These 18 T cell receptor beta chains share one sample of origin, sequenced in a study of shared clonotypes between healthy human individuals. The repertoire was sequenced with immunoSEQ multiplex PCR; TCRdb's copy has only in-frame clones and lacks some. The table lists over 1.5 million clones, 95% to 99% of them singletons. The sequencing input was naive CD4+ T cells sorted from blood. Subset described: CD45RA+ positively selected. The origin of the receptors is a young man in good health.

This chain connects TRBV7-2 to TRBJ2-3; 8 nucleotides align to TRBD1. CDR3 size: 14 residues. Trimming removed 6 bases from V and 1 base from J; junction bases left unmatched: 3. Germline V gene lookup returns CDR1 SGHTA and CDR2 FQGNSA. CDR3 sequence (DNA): TGTGCCAGCAGACAGGGGGGTGGCACAGATACGCAGTATTTT. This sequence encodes CASRQGGGTDTQYF.

CDR3 sequence reads: CASSLQVANYGYTF. CDR3 DNA sequence: TGCGCCAGCAGCTTGCAGGTGGCCAACTATGGCTACACCTTC. The genes are TRBV5-1 and TRBJ1-2; D gene ambiguous. Deletions cut 1 base from V and 2 bases from J, with 9 bases between. Germline V gene sequence: CDR1 SGHRS, CDR2 YFSETQ. The CDR3 has 14 residues.

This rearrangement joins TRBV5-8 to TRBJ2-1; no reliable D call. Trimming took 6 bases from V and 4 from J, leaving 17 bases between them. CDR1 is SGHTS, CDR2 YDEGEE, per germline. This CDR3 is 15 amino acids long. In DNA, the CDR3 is TGTGCCAGCATCCCGAAGGCCGCCCCATACAATGAGCAGTTCTTC. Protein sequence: CASIPKAAPYNEQFF.

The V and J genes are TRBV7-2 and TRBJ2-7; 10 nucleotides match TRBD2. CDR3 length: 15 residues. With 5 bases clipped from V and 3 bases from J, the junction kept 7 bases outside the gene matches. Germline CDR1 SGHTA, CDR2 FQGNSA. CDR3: CASSLSSGSIYEQYF. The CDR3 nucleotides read TGTGCCAGCAGCCTGTCTAGCGGGAGTATCTACGAGCAGTACTTC. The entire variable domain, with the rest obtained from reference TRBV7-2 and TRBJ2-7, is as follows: GAGVSQSPSNKVTEKGKDVELRCDPISGHTALYWYRQSLGQGLEFLIYFQGNSAPDKSGLPSDRFSAERTGGSVSTLTIQRTQQEDSAVYLCASSLSSGSIYEQYFGPGTRLTVT.

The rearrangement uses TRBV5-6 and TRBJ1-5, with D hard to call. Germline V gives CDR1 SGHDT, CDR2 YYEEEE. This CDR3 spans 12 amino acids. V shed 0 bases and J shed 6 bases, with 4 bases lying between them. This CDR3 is CASSLEGQPQHF. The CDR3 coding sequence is TGTGCCAGCAGCTTGGAAGGTCAGCCCCAGCATTTT.

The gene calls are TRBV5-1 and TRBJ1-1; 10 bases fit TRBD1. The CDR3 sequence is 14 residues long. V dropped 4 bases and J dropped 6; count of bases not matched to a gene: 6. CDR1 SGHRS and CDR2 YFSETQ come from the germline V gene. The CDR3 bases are TGCGCCAGCAGCCCTCCGGGACAGGGGTCTGAAGCTTTCTTT. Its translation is CASSPPGQGSEAFF.

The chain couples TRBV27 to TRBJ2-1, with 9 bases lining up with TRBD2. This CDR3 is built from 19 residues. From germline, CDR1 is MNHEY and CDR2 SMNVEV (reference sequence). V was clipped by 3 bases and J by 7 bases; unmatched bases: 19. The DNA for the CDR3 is TGTGCCAGCAGTTTCAGGTTTCTAGCGGGAACCGGGGCGTGGAATGAGCAGTTCTTC. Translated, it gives CASSFRFLAGTGAWNEQFF.

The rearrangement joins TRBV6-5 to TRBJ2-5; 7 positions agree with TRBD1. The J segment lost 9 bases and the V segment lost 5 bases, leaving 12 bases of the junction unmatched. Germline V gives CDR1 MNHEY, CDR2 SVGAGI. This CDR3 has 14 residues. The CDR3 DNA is TGTGCCAGCAGTACTCCGGGACAGTCCGAGGCCCAGTACTTC. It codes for CASSTPGQSEAQYF.

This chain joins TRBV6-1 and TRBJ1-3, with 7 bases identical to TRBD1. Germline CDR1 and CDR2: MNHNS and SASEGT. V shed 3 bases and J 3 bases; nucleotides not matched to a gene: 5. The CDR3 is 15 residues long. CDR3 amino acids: CASSDEGTVGNTIYF. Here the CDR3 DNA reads TGTGCCAGCAGTGACGAAGGGACAGTTGGAAACACCATATATTTT.

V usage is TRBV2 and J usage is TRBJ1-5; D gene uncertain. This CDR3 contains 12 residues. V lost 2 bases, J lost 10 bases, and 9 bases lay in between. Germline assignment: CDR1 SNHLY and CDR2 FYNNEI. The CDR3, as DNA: TGTGCCAGCAGTGAACAGGTACACCCCCAGCATTTT. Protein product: CASSEQVHPQHF.

CDR3 DNA sequence: TGTGCCAGTAAACGGTTAGAGAACACCGGGGAGCTGTTTTTT. As protein: CASKRLENTGELFF. V usage is TRBV2 and J usage is TRBJ2-2; the D is unclear. CDR3 length equals 14 residues. Looked up from germline, CDR1 is SNHLY and CDR2 is FYNNEI. V gave up 9 bases and J gave up 1 base, with 12 bases separating them.

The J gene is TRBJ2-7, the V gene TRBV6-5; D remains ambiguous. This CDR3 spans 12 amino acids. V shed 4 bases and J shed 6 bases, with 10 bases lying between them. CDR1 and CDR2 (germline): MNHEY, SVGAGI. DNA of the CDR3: TGTGCCAGCAGTTCCAACTTGGGCGAGCAGTACTTC. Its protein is CASSSNLGEQYF.

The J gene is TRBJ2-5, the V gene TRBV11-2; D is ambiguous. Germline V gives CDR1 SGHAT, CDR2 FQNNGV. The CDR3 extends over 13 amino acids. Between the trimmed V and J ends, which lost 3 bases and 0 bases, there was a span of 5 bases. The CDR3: CASSFGNQETQYF. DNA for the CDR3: TGTGCCAGCAGCTTCGGTAACCAAGAGACCCAGTACTTC.

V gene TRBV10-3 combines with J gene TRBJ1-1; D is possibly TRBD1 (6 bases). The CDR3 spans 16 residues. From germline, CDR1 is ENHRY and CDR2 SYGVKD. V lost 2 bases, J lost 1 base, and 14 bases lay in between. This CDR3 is CAISEPFLDRNTEAFF. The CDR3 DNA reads TGTGCCATCAGTGAGCCCTTTTTGGACAGGAACACTGAAGCTTTCTTT.

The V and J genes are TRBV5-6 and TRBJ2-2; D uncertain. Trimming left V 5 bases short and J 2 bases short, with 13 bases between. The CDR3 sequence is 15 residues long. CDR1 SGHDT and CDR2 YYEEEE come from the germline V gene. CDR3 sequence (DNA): TGTGCCAGCAGTGAGGTCCAGAAAAACACCGGGGAGCTGTTTTTT. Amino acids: CASSEVQKNTGELFF.

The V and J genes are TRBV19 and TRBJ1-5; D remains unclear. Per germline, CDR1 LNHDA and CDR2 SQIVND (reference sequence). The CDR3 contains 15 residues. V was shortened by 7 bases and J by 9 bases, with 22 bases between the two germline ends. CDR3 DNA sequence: TGTGCCAGTACCCCCACCGGGCGGGCCGCAGGGCCCCAGCATTTT. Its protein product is CASTPTGRAAGPQHF.

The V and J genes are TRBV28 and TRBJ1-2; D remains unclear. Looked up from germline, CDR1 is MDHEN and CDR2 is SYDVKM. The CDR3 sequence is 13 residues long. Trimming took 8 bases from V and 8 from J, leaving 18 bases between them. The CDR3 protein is CASGTPEDPGYTF. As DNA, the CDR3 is TGTGCCAGCGGAACACCGGAGGACCCCGGCTACACCTTC.

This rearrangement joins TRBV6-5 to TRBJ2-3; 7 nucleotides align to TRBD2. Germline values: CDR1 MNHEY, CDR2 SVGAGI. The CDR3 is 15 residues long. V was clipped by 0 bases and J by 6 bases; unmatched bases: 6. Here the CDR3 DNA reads TGTGCCAGCAGTTACTCGGCGGGAGTGTCTGATACGCAGTATTTT. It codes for CASSYSAGVSDTQYF.